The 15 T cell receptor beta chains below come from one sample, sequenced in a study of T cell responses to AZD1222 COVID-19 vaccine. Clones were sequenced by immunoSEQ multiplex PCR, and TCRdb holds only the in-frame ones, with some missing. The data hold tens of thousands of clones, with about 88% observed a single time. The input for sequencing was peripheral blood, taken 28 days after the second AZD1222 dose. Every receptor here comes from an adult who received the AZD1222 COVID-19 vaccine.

Here the CDR3 DNA reads TGTGCCAGCAGCTTAGTGCCGGATAGAGAGACCCAGTACTTC. It translates to CASSLVPDRETQYF. The chain joins TRBV7-2 to TRBJ2-5; no firm D call. Trimming cost V 1 base and J 4 bases, with 10 bases left between them. This CDR3 is built from 14 residues. Per the germline V gene, CDR1 is SGHTA and CDR2 is FQGNSA.

CDR3 residues: CASSDGLRHTEAFF. As DNA, the CDR3 is TGCGCCAGCAGTGACGGCCTCAGGCACACTGAAGCTTTCTTT. V gene TRBV10-1 combines with J gene TRBJ1-1; no clear D gene. CDR3 length equals 14 residues. Germline V gene sequence: CDR1 WNHNN, CDR2 SYGVQD (reference sequence). Trimming stripped 3 bases from V and 3 bases from J, with 11 bases between.

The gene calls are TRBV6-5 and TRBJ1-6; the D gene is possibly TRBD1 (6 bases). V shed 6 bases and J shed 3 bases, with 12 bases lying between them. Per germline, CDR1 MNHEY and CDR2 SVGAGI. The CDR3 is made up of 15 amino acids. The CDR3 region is CASRSDRIYNSPLHF. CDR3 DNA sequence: TGTGCCAGCAGGTCCGACAGGATCTATAATTCACCCCTCCACTTT.

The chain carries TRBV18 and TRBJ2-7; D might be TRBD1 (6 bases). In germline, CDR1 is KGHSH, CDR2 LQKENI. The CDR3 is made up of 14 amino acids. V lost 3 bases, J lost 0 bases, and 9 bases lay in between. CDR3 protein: CASSPRQASYEQYF. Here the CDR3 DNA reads TGTGCCAGCTCACCGAGACAGGCCTCCTACGAGCAGTACTTC.

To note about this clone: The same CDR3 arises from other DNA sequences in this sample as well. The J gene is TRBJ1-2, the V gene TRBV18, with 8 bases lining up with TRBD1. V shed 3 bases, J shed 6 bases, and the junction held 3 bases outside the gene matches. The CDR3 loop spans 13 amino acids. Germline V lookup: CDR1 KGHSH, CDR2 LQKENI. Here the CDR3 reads CASSPGQGDGYTF. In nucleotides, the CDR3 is TGTGCCAGCTCACCTGGACAGGGAGATGGCTACACCTTC.

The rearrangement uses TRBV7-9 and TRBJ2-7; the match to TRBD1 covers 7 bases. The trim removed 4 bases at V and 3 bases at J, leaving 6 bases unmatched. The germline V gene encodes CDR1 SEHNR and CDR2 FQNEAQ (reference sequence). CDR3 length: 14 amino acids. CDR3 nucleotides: TGTGCCAGCAGCTCTGGACAGGCATTCTACGAGCAGTACTTC. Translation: CASSSGQAFYEQYF.

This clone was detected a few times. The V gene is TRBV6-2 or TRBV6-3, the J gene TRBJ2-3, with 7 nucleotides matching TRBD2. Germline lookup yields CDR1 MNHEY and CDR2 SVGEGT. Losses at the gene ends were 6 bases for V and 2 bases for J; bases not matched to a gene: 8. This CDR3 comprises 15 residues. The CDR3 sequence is CASSPGTTDTDTQYF. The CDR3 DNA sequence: TGTGCCAGCAGCCCCGGGACTACCGACACAGATACGCAGTATTTT.

CDR3 bases: TGTGCCAGTTACGGACGGATGAACACTGAAGCTTTCTTT. Amino acid sequence: CASYGRMNTEAFF. The chain joins TRBV19 to TRBJ1-1; no reliable D call. Germline assignment: CDR1 LNHDA and CDR2 SQIVND (reference sequence). Between the trimmed V and J ends, which lost 8 bases and 0 bases, there was a span of 10 bases. CDR3 length: 13 residues.

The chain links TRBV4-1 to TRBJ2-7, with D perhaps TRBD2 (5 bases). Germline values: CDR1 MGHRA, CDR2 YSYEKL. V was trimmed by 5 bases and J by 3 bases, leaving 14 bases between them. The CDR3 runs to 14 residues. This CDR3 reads CASSLAMNYYEQYF. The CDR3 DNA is TGCGCCAGCAGCTTAGCGATGAATTACTACGAGCAGTACTTC.

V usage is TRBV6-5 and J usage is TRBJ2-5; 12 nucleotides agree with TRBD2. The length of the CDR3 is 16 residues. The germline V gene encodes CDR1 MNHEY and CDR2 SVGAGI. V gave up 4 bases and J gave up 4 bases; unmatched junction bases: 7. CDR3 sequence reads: CASSWGGGLAGETQYF. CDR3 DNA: TGTGCCAGCAGTTGGGGCGGGGGACTAGCGGGAGAGACCCAGTACTTC.

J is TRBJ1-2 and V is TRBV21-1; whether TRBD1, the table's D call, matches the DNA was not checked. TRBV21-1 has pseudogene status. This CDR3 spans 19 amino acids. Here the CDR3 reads CASSKGQRHRDRGNYGYTF. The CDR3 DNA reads TGTGCCAGCAGCAAAGGTCAAAGACACCGGGACAGGGGGAACTATGGCTACACCTTC.

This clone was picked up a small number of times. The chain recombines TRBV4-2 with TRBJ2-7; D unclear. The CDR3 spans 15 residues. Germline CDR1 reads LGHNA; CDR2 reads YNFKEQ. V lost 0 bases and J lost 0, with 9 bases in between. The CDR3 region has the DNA TGTGCCAGCAGCCAAGATCATGCTAGCTCCTACGAGCAGTACTTC. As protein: CASSQDHASSYEQYF.

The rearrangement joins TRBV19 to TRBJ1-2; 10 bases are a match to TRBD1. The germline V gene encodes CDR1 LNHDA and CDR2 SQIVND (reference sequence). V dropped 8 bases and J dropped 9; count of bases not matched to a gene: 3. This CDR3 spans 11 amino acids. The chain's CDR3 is CASRQGASYTF. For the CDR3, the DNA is TGTGCCAGTCGACAGGGGGCTAGCTACACCTTC. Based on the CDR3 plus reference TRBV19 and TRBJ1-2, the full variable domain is DGGITQSPKYLFRKEGQNVTLSCEQNLNHDAMYWYRQDPGQGLRLIYYSQIVNDFQKGDIAEGYSVSREKKESFPLTVTSAQKNPTAFYLCASRQGASYTFGSGTRLTVV.

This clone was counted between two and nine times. CDR3 protein: CASSKGSKFKGLGNQPQHF. Written as DNA, the CDR3 is TGTGCCAGCAGCAAAGGGTCAAAGTTTAAGGGACTGGGAAATCAGCCCCAGCATTTT. V is TRBV21-1 and J is TRBJ1-5. TRBV21-1 is labeled a pseudogene. The CDR3 runs to 19 residues.

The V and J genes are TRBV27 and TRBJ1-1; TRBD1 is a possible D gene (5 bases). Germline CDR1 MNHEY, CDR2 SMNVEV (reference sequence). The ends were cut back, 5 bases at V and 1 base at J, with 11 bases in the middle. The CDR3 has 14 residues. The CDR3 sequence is CASSIRGQNTEAFF. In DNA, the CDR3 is TGTGCCAGCAGTATAAGGGGCCAGAACACTGAAGCTTTCTTT.